The 13 T cell receptor beta chains presented below share a single source sample, sequenced in a study of OX40 agonist ivuxolimab in advanced cancers. Generated by immunoSEQ multiplex PCR, the TCRdb table keeps only in-frame clones and is missing some. The sample shows 25,000 to 35,000 clones, 90% to 95% of them seen only once. The sample here was CD4+ or CD8+ T cells sorted from blood, taken in a trial of the OX40 agonist ivuxolimab. The receptors shown here come from an adult with an advanced solid tumor such as melanoma, head and neck, liver or kidney cancer.

The sample holds one count of this clone. V usage is TRBV4-1 and J usage is TRBJ2-7; D remains unclear. CDR3 size: 13 residues. Trimming removed 0 bases at V and 2 bases at J, with 5 bases between. Per germline, CDR1 MGHRA and CDR2 YSYEKL. In DNA, the CDR3 is TGCGCCAGCAGCCAAGACAGACCCTACGAGCAGTACTTC. Protein sequence: CASSQDRPYEQYF.

The gene calls are TRBV7-6 and TRBJ2-1, with 10 nucleotides matching TRBD1. V lost 5 bases to trimming and J lost 1 base; unmatched junction nucleotides: 5. CDR1 SGHVS and CDR2 FNYEAQ come from the germline V gene. This CDR3 region has 16 residues. The CDR3 region is CASSAGGQGSYNEQFF. Here the CDR3 DNA reads TGTGCCAGCAGCGCGGGGGGACAGGGGTCCTACAATGAGCAGTTCTTC.

The V call is TRBV4-3, the J call TRBJ2-4; tentatively, D is TRBD1 (6 bases). The germline gives CDR1 LGHNA, CDR2 YSLEER. Trimming took off 4 bases at V and 4 bases at J, with 14 bases between the two ends. This CDR3 spans 15 amino acids. The DNA for the CDR3 is TGCGCCAGCAGCCGATTACAGGGTTCTAAAAACATTCAGTACTTC. Its translation is CASSRLQGSKNIQYF.

The CDR3 loop is CATSGQGDYQPQHF. Here the CDR3 DNA reads TGTGCCACCAGCGGACAGGGGGACTATCAGCCCCAGCATTTT. The chain recombines TRBV15 with TRBJ1-5; TRBD1 matches 10 bases. CDR1 and CDR2 (germline): LNHNV, YYDKDF (reference sequence). With V trimmed by 5 bases and J by 5 bases, 3 bases remained unmatched. This CDR3 is built from 14 residues.

The rearrangement joins TRBV27 to TRBJ1-2, with D hard to call. The CDR3 runs to 17 residues. V lost 2 bases and J lost 8, with 24 bases in between. Germline V gene lookup returns CDR1 MNHEY and CDR2 SMNVEV (reference sequence). Here the CDR3 DNA reads TGTGCCAGCAGTTTAGAGGGCGTTGGGTCCTCCCCCCGCGGCTACACCTTC. Amino acid sequence: CASSLEGVGSSPRGYTF.

The chain joins TRBV4-1 to TRBJ2-7; D is possibly TRBD1 (6 bases). Trimming cost V 1 base and J 7 bases, with 14 bases left between them. The V gene's germline CDR1 is MGHRA and CDR2 YSYEKL. The CDR3 sequence is 14 residues long. For the CDR3, the DNA is TGCGCCAGCAGCCAAGTATCAGGGGCTGAGGAGCAGTACTTC. Translation gives CASSQVSGAEEQYF.

The chain couples TRBV5-6 to TRBJ2-7; the D is unclear. Germline V gene data show CDR1 as SGHDT and CDR2 as YYEEEE. The CDR3 is 13 residues long. V shed 0 bases and J shed 0 bases, with 4 bases lying between them. In nucleotides, the CDR3 is TGTGCCAGCAGCTTGGACGTCTCCTACGAGCAGTACTTC. Its translation is CASSLDVSYEQYF. The whole variable domain, remainder taken from reference TRBV5-6 and TRBJ2-7, is DAGVTQSPTHLIKTRGQQVTLRCSPKSGHDTVSWYQQALGQGPQFIFQYYEEEERQRGNFPDRFSGHQFPNYSSELNVNALLLGDSALYLCASSLDVSYEQYFGPGTRLTVT.

CDR3 region: CASGLSGFAEAFF. The CDR3 DNA reads as TGTGCTAGTGGTTTGTCTGGGTTCGCTGAAGCTTTCTTT. This sequence joins TRBV12-5 and TRBJ1-1, with D unclear. Trimming took off 2 bases at V and 6 bases at J, with 10 bases between the two ends. The CDR3 has 13 residues. CDR1 and CDR2 (germline): LGHNT, FRNRAP.

The J gene is TRBJ1-1, the V gene TRBV11-3; TRBD1 is a possible D gene (5 bases). CDR1 is SGHNT, CDR2 YENEEA, per germline. V gave up 2 bases and J gave up 4 bases, with 11 bases separating them. This CDR3 is built from 14 residues. The CDR3 protein is CASSLTTGATEAFF. The DNA for the CDR3 is TGTGCCAGCAGCTTAACTACTGGGGCCACTGAAGCTTTCTTT.

The chain recombines TRBV7-8 with TRBJ2-3; D may be TRBD2 (6 bases). Trimming stripped 5 bases from V and 2 bases from J, with 14 bases between. The CDR3 is 15 amino acids. The germline gives CDR1 SGHVS, CDR2 FQNEAQ. The CDR3: CASSLPGLTTDTQYF. The CDR3 DNA is TGTGCCAGCAGCCTCCCGGGACTTACCACAGATACGCAGTATTTT.

The sample holds a few counts of this clone. V gene TRBV10-3 combines with J gene TRBJ2-7; unclear D gene. Germline V gives CDR1 ENHRY, CDR2 SYGVKD. With 1 base removed from V and 0 bases from J, the gap between germline ends came to 10 bases. The CDR3 runs 15 residues. The CDR3 DNA follows: TGTGCCATCAGTGAGTTTCAGGAGAACTCCTACGAGCAGTACTTC. Translating gives CAISEFQENSYEQYF.

V is TRBV15 and J is TRBJ2-7; either TRBD1 or TRBD2 may supply D (6 bases each). Trimming left V 0 bases short and J 3 bases short, with 21 bases between. The CDR3 runs to 18 residues. Per the germline V gene, CDR1 is LNHNV and CDR2 is YYDKDF (reference sequence). DNA of the CDR3: TGTGCCACCAGCAGAGATGGGCCGTGGCGGGAAGGGGGCTACGAGCAGTACTTC. Its protein product is CATSRDGPWREGGYEQYF.

The chain couples TRBV19 to TRBJ2-3; 10 nucleotides line up with TRBD2. This CDR3 region has 16 residues. CDR1 and CDR2 from the germline V gene are LNHDA and SQIVND (reference sequence). The trim removed 4 bases at V and 2 bases at J, leaving 6 bases unmatched. CDR3 loop: CASSKGAGGITDTQYF. The CDR3 DNA reads as TGTGCCAGTAGTAAAGGAGCGGGGGGGATCACAGATACGCAGTATTTT.